This T cell receptor beta chain was obtained from a study of B cell selection in AIRE deficiency (dated by TCRdb to between 2018 and 2021). About the study as a whole: A comparison of TCRbeta repertoires of sorted blood CD4+ conventional T cells and regulatory T cells was made between AIRE-deficient patients and healthy controls. The TCR-sequenced cohort comprised about five AIRE-deficient APECED patients and about five healthy control donors. Study-wide conclusions, independent of this receptor: Only TCRbeta chains were sequenced, and roughly 40% of shared healthy-donor Treg sequences were also present in healthy Tconv cells, possibly due to differing TCRalpha chains. Among 3657 shared Treg TCRbeta sequences, around 32% were shared exclusively among healthy donors and over 7% exclusively among patients, which suggests that Treg selection is less efficient in the absence of AIRE. Shared Treg sequences had shorter CDR3s, reflecting a bias toward rearrangements with few non-templated nucleotide insertions. Around 31% of the Treg TCRbeta sequences shared among healthy donors were detected in patient Tconv cells, suggesting that Treg-biased clones are diverted into the Tconv compartment. TCRBV gene usage, CDR3 length and TCR diversity in Tconv and Treg cells from AIRE-deficient patients were found to be similar to those in cells from healthy donors.

Clipping removes 9 bases from V and 7 bases from J, with 4 as the unmatched junction base count. The CDR3 numbers 12 residues from cysteine through phenylalanine. Just CDR3 DNA is preserved here, 36 bases in frame from base 1. The germline V gene encodes CDR1 LNHDA and CDR2 SQIVND (reference sequence). For sorting, conventional CD4 T cells were defined as CD4+CD127+ cells. Control samples were obtained from healthy donors who were not related to the patients. A FACSAria flow cytometer was used to sort the Tconv and Treg cells intended for TCRbeta sequencing. Sorted cells were collected in 5-ml round-bottom polystyrene tubes, and dry cell pellets were stored frozen at -80 degrees C prior to sequencing. TCRbeta chain sequencing was performed with the immunoSEQ platform. As for how the authors treated the data: When conventional T cell repertoires were pooled, patients gave approximately 99,000 distinct in-frame TCRbeta sequences, while healthy donors gave just over 1.3x10^5. Treg TCRbeta sequences found in two or more individuals were defined as public, and these public Treg TCRbeta sequences were then searched for in Tconv repertoires. To test for differences between groups, Mann-Whitney U tests with Bonferroni-Dunn correction were run in GraphPad Prism 7.03. Drawn from immuneACCESS, this table holds only the in-frame rearrangements with V and J called that TCRdb kept. Clones are partly lost; checked studies trace under half to an unresolved V gene and leave the rest unexplained. V and J calls and clone size are given by that table; D and trimming were obtained from the DNA. The table for this sample lists fewer than 25,000 clones; about 96% of them were counted only once. The ten largest account for approximately 0.17% of the sample.

As regards this clone: Its antigen is unknown. The sample holds no much larger clone one base away, and base qualities are not on file.

The sample comprised CD4+CD127+ conventional T cells sorted from PBMCs. This receptor was taken from a human donor in good health. The sequence is built from TRBV19 and TRBJ1-4; TRBD1 matches 8 bases in the middle. The CDR3: CASRGLGEKLFF. The base sequence is TGTGCCAGCAGGGGGCTGGGTGAAAAACTGTTTTTT.